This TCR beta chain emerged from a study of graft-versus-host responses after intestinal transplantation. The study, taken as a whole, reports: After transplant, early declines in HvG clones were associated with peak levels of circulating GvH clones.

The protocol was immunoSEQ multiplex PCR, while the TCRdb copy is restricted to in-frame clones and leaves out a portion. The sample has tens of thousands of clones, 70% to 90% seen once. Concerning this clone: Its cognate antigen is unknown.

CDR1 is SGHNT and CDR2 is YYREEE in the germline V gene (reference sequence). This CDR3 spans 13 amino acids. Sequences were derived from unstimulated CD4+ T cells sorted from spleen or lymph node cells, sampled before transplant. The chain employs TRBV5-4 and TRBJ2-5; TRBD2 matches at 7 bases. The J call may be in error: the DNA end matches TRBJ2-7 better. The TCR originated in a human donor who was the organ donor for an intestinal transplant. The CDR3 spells CASSLSSGYEQYF. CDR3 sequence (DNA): TGTGCCAGCAGCTTGTCTAGCGGCTACGAGCAGTACTTC.